The source of this T cell receptor beta chain is a study of vaccination and CD4 T cells after COVID-19. Study at large: The BNT162b2 or mRNA-1273 vaccine was given to participants in two doses. Overlapping SARS-CoV-2, HCoV-NL63, HCoV-OC43 and HCoV-229E spike peptides stimulated the cells.

For this clonotype: The antigen is unknown.

This sample's treatment: roughly 11-day PBMC culture with coronavirus spike peptide pools or control peptides (ViraFEST assay). None of the healthy vaccine recipients had prior SARS-CoV-2 infection, per negative nucleocapsid antibodies before and after vaccination. The V segment lost 4 bases and the J segment 4 bases; nucleotides outside the gene matches: 11. Germline lookup yields CDR1 SNHLY and CDR2 FYNNEI. The CDR3 is made up of 16 amino acids. Sequencing of the DNA from cultured CD4+ T cells was carried out with the Oncomine TCR Beta short-read assay. TCRdb fed the PCR reads into MiXCR, producing one record per CDR3 protein. The sample includes around 26,000 distinct CDR3 sequences, around 66% of them seen just once.

The chain uses TRBV2 and TRBJ2-7; TRBD1 matches 9 bases. This material consisted of CD4+ T cells from blood, cultured in vitro, taken after SARS-CoV-2 vaccination. This sequence originates from a human donor who received a COVID-19 vaccine. As DNA, the CDR3 is TGTGCCAGCAGTGGTTCGAGACAGGGGGTCAGATACGAGCAGTACTTC. Translating gives CASSGSRQGVRYEQYF. Full variable domain (missing parts from reference TRBV2 and TRBJ2-7): EPEVTQTPSHQVTQMGQEVILRCVPISNHLYFYWYRQILGQKVEFLVSFYNNEISEKSEIFDDQFSVERPDGSNFTLKIRSTKLEDSAMYFCASSGSRQGVRYEQYFGPGTRLTVT.